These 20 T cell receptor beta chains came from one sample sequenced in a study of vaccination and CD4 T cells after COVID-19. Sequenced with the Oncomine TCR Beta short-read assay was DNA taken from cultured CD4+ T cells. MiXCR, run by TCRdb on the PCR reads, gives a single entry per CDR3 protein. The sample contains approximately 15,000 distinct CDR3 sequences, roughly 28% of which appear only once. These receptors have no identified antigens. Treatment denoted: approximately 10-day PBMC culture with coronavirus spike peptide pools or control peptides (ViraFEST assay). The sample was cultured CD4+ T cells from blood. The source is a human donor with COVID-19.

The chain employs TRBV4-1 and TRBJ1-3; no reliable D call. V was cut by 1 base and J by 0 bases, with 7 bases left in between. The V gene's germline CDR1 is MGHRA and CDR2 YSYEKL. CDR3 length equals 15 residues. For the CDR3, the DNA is TGCGCCAGCAGCCAAGGTTCGGTCTCTGGAAACACCATATATTTT. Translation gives CASSQGSVSGNTIYF.

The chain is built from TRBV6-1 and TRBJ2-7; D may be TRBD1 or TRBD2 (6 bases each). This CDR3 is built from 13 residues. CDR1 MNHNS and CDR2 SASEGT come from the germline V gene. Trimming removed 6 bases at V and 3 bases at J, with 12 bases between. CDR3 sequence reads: CASRTGGFYEQYF. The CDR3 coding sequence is TGTGCCAGCAGGACAGGAGGGTTCTACGAGCAGTACTTC.

The CDR3 DNA reads as TGTGCCAGCAGTACGACAGGGGGCGAAAAACTGTTTTTT. Amino acid sequence: CASSTTGGEKLFF. The chain carries TRBV6-1 and TRBJ1-4; TRBD1 matches 10 bases. Trimming removed 5 bases from V and 8 bases from J; junction bases left unmatched: 2. The CDR3 spans 13 residues. CDR1 and CDR2 (germline): MNHNS, SASEGT.

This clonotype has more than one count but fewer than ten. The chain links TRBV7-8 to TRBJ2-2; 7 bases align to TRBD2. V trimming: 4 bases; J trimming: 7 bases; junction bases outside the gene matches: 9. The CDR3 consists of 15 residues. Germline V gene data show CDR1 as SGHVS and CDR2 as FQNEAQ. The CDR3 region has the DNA TGTGCCAGCAGCTCAGCGGGGTCTTTGAGCGGGGAGCTGTTTTTT. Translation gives CASSSAGSLSGELFF.

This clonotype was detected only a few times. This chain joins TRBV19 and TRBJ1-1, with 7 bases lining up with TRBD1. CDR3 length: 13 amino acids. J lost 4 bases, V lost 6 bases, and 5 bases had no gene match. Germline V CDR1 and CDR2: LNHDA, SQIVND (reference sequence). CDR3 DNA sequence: TGTGCCAGTAGATATCAGGGGGGCACTGAAGCTTTCTTT. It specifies CASRYQGGTEAFF.

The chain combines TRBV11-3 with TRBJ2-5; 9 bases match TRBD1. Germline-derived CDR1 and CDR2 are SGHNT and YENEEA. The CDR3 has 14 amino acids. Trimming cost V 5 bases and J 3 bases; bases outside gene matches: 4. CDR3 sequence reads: CASSRGTGKETQYF. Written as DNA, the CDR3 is TGTGCCAGCAGCCGAGGGACAGGGAAAGAGACCCAGTACTTC.

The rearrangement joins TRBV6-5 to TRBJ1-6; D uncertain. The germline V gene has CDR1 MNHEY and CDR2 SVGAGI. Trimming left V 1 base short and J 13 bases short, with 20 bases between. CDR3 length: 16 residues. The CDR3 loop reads CASSYLSRAPTAPLHF. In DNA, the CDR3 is TGTGCCAGCAGTTACTTGTCCCGGGCACCTACGGCTCCCCTCCACTTT.

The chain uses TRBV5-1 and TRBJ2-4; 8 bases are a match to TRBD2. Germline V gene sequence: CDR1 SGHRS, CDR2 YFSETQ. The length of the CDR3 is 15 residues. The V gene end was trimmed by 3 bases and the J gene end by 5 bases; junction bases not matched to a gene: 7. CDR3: CASSYIAGHENIQYF. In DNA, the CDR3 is TGCGCCAGCAGCTATATAGCGGGGCATGAAAACATTCAGTACTTC.

The chain's CDR3 is CASSPRTGGNSPLHF. The CDR3 bases are TGTGCCAGCAGTCCCCGGACAGGGGGGAATTCACCCCTCCACTTT. V and J are TRBV12-3 or TRBV12-4 and TRBJ1-6, with 10 positions matching TRBD1. V lost 5 bases and J lost 7; bases outside the gene matches: 5. The CDR3 sequence is 15 residues long.

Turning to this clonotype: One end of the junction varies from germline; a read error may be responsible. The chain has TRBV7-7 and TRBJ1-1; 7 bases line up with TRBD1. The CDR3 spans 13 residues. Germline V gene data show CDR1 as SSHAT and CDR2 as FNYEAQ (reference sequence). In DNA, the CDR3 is TGTGCTAGCAGCTTAGGCCAGGGGGATGAAGCTTTCTTT. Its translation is CASSLGQGDEAFF. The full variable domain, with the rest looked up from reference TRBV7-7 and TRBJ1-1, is GAGVSQSPRYKVTKRGQDVTLRCDPISSHATLYWYQQALGQGPEFLTYFNYEAQPDKSGLPSDRFSAERPEGSISTLTIQRTEQRDSAMYRCASSLGQGDEAFFGQGTRLTVV.

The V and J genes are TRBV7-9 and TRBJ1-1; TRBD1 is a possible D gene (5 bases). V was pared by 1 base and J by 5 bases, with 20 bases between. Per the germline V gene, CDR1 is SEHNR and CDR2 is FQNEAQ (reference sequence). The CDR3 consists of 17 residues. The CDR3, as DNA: TGTGCCAGCAGCTTAGGGGTGGGCAGGGCGATTCGGACTGAAGCTTTCTTT. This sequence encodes CASSLGVGRAIRTEAFF.

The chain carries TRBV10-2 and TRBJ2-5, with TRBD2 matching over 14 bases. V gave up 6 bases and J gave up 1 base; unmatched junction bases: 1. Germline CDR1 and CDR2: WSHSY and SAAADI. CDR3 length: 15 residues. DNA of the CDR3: TGCGCCAGCAGGGGACTAGCGGGGGTCCAAGAGACCCAGTACTTC. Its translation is CASRGLAGVQETQYF.

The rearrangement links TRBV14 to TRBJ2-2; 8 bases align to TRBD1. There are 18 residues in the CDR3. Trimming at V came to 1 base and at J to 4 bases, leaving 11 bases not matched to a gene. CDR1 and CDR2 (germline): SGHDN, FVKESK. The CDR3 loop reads CASSQAIGGTGFTGELFF. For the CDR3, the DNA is TGTGCCAGCAGCCAAGCCATCGGCGGGACAGGATTCACCGGGGAGCTGTTTTTT. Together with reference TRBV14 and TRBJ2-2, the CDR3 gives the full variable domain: EAGVTQFPSHSVIEKGQTVTLRCDPISGHDNLYWYRRVMGKEIKFLLHFVKESKQDESGMPNNRFLAERTGGTYSTLKVQPAELEDSGVYFCASSQAIGGTGFTGELFFGEGSRLTVL.

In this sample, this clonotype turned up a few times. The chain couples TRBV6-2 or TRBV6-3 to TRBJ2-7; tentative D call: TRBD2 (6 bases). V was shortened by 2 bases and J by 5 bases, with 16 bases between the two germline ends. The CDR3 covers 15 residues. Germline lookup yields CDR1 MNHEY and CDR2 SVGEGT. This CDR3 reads CASSYSGTGSNEQYF. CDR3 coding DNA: TGTGCCAGCAGTTACAGTGGGACTGGGAGCAACGAGCAGTACTTC.

The CDR3 nucleotides read TGTGCCAGCACCCGGGGGCGGGCTGAAAAACTGTTTTTT. Amino acid sequence: CASTRGRAEKLFF. The chain couples TRBV12-3 or TRBV12-4 to TRBJ1-4, with TRBD1 as a possible D gene (6 bases). The CDR3 length is 13 residues. Trimming shortened V by 7 bases and J by 7 bases, and 13 bases separated the two germline ends.

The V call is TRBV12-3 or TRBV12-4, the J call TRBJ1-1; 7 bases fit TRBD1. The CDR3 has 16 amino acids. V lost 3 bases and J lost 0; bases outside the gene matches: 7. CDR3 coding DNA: TGTGCCAGCAGTTTGAAACAGGGGAACATGAACACTGAAGCTTTCTTT. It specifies CASSLKQGNMNTEAFF.

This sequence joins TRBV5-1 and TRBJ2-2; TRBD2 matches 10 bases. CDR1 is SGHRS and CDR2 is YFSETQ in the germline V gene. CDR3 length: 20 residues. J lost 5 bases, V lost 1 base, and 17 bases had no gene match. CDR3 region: CASSLLVAGGSAVTTGELFF. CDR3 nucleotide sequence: TGCGCCAGCAGCTTGCTGGTAGCGGGGGGTTCGGCGGTTACGACCGGGGAGCTGTTTTTT.

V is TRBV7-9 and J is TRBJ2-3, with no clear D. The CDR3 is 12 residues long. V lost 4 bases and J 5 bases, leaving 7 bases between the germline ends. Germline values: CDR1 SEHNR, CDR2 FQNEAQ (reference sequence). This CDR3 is CASSSIGDTQYF. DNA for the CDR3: TGTGCCAGCAGCTCCATCGGAGATACGCAGTATTTT.

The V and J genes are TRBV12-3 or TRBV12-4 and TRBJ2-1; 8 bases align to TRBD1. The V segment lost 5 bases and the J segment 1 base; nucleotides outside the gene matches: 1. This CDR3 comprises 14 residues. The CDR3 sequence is CASSRTGSYNEQFF. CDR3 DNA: TGTGCCAGCAGTCGGACAGGGTCCTACAATGAGCAGTTCTTC.

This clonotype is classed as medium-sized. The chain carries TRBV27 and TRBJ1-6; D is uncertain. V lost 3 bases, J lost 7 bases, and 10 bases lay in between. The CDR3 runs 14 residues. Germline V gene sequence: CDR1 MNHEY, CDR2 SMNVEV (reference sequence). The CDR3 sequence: CASSLAGLNSPLHF. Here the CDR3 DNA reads TGTGCCAGCAGTTTGGCGGGCTTGAATTCACCCCTCCACTTT.